The rows below give T cell receptor beta chains drawn from one sample of a study of blood T cell repertoires in COVID-19. Repertoires were generated with immunoSEQ multiplex PCR, while TCRdb's copy carries only in-frame clones and drops some. The table shows around 250,000 clones, with approximately 89% occurring only once. Sequenced: peripheral blood. The receptors here all came from a woman aged 55-69 years who had recovered from COVID-19. Each CDR3 is given with its conserved first and last residue.

CDR3 | J | V
CASSERDQPQHF | TRBJ1-5 | TRBV6-1
CASSPDSTFYEQYF | TRBJ2-7 | TRBV4-3
CASTLSVGELFF | TRBJ2-2 | TRBV2
CATSREEGANQPQHF | TRBJ1-5 | TRBV15
CASSLRTGDNEKLFF | TRBJ1-4 | TRBV5-4
CASSQQGQGTDTQYF | TRBJ2-3 | TRBV4-3
CASSLQTGPNEQFF | TRBJ2-1 | TRBV7-3
CATSRPAGDYNEQFF | TRBJ2-1 | TRBV15
CASSENKFPISGNTIYF | TRBJ1-3 | TRBV2
CASSLGWTTVGELFF | TRBJ2-2 | TRBV13
CASSFPQGGAYGYTF | TRBJ1-2 | TRBV5-8
CASSDGPGTGGTGELFF | TRBJ2-2 | TRBV19
CASSLIQNQPQHF | TRBJ1-5 | TRBV28
CASSGGRYGYTF | TRBJ1-2 | TRBV2
CASSPGTNEKLFF | TRBJ1-4 | TRBV18
CASSFLESGNTIYF | TRBJ1-3 | TRBV7-9
CASSPRQGQSYNEQFF | TRBJ2-1 | TRBV18
CASKAPLRYNEQFF | TRBJ2-1 | TRBV6-6
CASSRLERAGNTIYF | TRBJ1-3 | TRBV19
CARSEGRRTQYF | TRBJ2-5 | TRBV6-4
CASLYYIQQDTQYF | TRBJ2-3 | TRBV6-5
CASSPTGTGGNEQYF | TRBJ2-7 | TRBV4-2
CASSLWGSGSETQYF | TRBJ2-5 | TRBV7-8
CARDRGEETQYF | TRBJ2-5 | TRBV3-1/TRBV3-2